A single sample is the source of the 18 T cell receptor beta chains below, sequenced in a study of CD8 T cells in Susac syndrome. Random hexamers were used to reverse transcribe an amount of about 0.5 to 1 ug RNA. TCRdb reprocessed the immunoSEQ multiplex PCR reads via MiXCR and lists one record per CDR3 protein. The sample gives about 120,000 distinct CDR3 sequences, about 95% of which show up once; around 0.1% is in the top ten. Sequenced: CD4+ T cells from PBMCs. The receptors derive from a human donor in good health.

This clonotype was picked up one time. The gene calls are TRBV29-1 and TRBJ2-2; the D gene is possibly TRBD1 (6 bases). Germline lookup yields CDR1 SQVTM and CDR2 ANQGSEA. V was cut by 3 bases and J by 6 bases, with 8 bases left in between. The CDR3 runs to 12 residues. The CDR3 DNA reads TGCAGCGTTGACCAGGGGCCCGGGGAGCTGTTTTTT. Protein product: CSVDQGPGELFF.

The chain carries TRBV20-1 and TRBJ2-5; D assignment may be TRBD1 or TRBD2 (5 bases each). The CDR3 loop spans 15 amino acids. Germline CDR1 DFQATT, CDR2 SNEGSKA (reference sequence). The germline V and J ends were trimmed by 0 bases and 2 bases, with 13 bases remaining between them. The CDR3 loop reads CSARDSGTGQETQYF. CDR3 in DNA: TGCAGTGCTAGAGATTCGGGGACCGGTCAAGAGACCCAGTACTTC.

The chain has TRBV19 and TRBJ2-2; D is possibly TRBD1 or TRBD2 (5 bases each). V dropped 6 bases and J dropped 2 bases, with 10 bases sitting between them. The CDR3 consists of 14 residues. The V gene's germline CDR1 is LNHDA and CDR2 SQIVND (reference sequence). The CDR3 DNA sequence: TGTGCCAGTAGGGAACGGGACAACACCGGGGAGCTGTTTTTT. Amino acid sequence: CASRERDNTGELFF.

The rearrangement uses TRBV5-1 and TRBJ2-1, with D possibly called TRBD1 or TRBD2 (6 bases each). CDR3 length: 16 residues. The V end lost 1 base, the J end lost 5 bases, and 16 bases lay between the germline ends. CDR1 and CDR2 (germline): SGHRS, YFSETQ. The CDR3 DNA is TGCGCCAGCAGCTTGACGGGGGCCCCGGGAAACAATGAGCAGTTCTTC. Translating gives CASSLTGAPGNNEQFF.

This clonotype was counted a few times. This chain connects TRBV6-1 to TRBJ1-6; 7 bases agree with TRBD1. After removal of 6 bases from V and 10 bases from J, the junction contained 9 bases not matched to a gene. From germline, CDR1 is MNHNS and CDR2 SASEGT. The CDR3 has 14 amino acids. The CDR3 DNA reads TGTGCCAGCAGCCAGACAGGGCGCGAATCACCCCTCCACTTT. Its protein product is CASSQTGRESPLHF.

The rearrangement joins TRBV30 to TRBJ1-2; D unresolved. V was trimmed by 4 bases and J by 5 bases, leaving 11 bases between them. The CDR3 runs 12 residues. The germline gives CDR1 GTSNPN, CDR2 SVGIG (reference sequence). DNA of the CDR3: TGTGCCTGGAAATCGAGTTGGTATGGCTACACCTTC. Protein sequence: CAWKSSWYGYTF.

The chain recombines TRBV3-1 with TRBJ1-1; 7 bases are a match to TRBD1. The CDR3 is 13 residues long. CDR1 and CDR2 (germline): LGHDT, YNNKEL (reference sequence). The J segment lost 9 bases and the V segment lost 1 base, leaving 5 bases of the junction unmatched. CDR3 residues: CASSQGQGLKAFF. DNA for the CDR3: TGTGCCAGCAGCCAAGGACAGGGTCTCAAAGCTTTCTTT.

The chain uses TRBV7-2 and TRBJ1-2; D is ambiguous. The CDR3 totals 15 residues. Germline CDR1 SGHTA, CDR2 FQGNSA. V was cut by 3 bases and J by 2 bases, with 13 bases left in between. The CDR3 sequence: CASSLQHGTNYGYTF. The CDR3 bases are TGTGCCAGCAGCTTGCAACACGGAACCAACTATGGCTACACCTTC.

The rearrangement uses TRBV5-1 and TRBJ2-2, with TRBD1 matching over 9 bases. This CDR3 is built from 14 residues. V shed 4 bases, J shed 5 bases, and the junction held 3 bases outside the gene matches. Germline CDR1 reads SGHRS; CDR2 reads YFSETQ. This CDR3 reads CASSGGQGTGELFF. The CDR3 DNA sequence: TGCGCCAGCAGCGGGGGACAGGGTACCGGGGAGCTGTTTTTT.

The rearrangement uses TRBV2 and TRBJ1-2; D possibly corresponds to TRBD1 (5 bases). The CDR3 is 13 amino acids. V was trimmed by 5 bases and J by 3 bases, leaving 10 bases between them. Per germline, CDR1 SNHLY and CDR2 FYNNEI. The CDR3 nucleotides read TGTGCCAGCAGTCTAGACAGAGACTATGGCTACACCTTC. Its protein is CASSLDRDYGYTF. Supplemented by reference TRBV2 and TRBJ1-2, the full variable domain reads EPEVTQTPSHQVTQMGQEVILRCVPISNHLYFYWYRQILGQKVEFLVSFYNNEISEKSEIFDDQFSVERPDGSNFTLKIRSTKLEDSAMYFCASSLDRDYGYTFGSGTRLTVV.

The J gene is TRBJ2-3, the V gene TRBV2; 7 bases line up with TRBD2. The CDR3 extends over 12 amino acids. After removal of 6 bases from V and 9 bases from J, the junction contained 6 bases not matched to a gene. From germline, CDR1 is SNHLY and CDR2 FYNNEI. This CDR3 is CASRNMGGTQYF. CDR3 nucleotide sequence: TGTGCCAGCAGGAACATGGGAGGGACGCAGTATTTT.

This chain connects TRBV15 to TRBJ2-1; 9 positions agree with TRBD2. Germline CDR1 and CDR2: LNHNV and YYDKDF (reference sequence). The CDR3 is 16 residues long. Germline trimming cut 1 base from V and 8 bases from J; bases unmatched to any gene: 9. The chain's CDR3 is CATSRGGGRANDEQFF. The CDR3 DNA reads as TGTGCCACCAGCAGAGGAGGCGGGAGGGCGAATGATGAGCAGTTCTTC. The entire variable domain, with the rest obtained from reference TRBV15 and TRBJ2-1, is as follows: DAMVIQNPRYQVTQFGKPVTLSCSQTLNHNVMYWYQQKSSQAPKLLFHYYDKDFNNEADTPDNFQSRRPNTSFCFLDIRSPGLGDTAMYLCATSRGGGRANDEQFFGPGTRLTVL.

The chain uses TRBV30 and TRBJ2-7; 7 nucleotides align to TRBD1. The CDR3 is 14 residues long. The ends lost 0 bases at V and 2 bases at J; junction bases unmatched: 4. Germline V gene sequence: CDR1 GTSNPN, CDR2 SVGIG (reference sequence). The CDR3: CAWSVPTGTYEQYF. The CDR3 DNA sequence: TGTGCCTGGAGTGTACCGACAGGGACCTACGAGCAGTACTTC.

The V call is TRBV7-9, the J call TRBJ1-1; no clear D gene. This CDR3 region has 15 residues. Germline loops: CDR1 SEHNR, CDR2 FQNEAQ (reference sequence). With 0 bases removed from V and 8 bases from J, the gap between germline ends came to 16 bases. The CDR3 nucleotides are TGTGCCAGCAGCTTAGCGGAGAGGGCGCTAGGAGAAGCTTTCTTT. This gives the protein CASSLAERALGEAFF.

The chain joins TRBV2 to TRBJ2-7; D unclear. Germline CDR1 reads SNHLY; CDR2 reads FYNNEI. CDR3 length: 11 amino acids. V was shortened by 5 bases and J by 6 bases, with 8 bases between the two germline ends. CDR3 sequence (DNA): TGTGCCAGCAGTTATGAGAGCGAGCAGTACTTC. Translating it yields CASSYESEQYF.

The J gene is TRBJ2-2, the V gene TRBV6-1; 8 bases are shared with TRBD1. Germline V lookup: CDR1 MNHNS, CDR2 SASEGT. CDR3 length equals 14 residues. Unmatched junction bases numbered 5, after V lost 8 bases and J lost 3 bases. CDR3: CASQDRGYTGELFF. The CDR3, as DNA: TGTGCCAGCCAAGACAGGGGTTACACCGGGGAGCTGTTTTTT.

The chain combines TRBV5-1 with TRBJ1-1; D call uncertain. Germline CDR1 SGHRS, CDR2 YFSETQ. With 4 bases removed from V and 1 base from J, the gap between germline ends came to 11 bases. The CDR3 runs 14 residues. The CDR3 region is CASSITGQNTEAFF. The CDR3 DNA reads TGCGCCAGCAGCATAACGGGTCAGAACACTGAAGCTTTCTTT.

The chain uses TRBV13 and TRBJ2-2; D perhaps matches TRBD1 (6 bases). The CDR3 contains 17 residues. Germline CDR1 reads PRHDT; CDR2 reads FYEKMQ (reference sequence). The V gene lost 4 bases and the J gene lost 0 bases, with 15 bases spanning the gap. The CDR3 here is CASSSHLGQPNTGELFF. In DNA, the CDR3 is TGTGCCAGCAGCTCGCACCTGGGACAACCGAACACCGGGGAGCTGTTTTTT.